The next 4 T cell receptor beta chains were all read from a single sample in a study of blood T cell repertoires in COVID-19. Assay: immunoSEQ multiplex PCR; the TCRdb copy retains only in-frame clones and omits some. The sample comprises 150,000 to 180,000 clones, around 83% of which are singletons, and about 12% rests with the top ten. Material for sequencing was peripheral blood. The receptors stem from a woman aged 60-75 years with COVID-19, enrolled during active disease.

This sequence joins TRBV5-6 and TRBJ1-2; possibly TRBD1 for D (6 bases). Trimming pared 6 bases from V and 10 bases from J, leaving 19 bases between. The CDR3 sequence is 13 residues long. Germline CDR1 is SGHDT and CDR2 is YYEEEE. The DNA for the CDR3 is TGTGCCAGCACCAAGGACAGTGTCATGGTCTACACCTTC. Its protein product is CASTKDSVMVYTF.

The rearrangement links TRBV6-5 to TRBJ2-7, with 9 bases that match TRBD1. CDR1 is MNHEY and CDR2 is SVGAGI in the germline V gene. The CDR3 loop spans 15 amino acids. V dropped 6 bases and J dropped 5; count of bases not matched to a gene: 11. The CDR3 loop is CASSSQGTGNHEQYF. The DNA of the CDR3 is TGTGCCAGCAGCAGCCAGGGGACAGGGAACCACGAGCAGTACTTC.

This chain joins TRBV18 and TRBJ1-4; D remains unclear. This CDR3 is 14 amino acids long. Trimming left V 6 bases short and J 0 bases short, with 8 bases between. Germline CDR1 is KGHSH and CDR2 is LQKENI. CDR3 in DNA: TGTGCCAGCTCCCCGGGAGCAACTAATGAAAAACTGTTTTTT. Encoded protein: CASSPGATNEKLFF.

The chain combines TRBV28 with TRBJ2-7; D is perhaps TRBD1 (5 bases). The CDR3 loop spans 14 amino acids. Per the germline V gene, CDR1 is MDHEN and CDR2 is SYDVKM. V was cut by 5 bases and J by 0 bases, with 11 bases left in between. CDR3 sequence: CASSISTASYEQYV. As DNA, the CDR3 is TGTGCCAGCAGTATCTCGACAGCCTCCTACGAGCAGTACGTC.